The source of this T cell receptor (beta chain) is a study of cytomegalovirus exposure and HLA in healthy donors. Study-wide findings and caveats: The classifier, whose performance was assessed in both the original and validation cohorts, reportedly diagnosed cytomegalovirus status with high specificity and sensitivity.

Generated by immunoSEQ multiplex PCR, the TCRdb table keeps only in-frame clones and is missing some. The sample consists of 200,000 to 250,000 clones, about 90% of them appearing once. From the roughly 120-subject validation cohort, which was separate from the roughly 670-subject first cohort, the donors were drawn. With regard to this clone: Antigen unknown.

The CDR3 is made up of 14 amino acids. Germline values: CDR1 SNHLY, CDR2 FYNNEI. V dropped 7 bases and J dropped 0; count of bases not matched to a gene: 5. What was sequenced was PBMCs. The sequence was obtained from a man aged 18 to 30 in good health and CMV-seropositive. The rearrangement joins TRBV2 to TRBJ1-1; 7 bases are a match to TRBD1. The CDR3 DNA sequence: TGTGCCAGCATTTCACAGGGGATGAACACTGAAGCTTTCTTT. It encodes CASISQGMNTEAFF.